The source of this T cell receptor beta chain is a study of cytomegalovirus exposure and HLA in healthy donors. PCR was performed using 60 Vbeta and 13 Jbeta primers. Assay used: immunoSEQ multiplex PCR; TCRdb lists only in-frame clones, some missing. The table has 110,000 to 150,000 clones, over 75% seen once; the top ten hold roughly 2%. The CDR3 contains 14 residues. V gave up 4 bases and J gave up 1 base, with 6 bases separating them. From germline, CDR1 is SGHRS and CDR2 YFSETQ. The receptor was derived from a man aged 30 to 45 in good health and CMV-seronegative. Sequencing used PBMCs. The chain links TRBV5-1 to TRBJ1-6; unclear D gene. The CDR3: CASSLQSYNSPLHF. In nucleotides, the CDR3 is TGCGCCAGCAGCCTTCAGTCCTATAATTCACCCCTCCACTTT.